Below are 14 T cell receptor beta chains sequenced from a single sample in a study of tumor and adjacent non-tumor tissue in lung cancer (dated by TCRdb to the late 2010s). The protocol used for the library was multiplex PCR. Sequencing took place on an Illumina HiSeq 2500. TCRbeta libraries were constructed through three rounds of nested PCR with primers (Table S4) according to protocols modified from ARM-PCR. TCRdb trimmed the raw reads at Q25, called clones with MiXCR and kept productive beta chains. A single entry per CDR3 protein holds the most common genes and DNA from its merged rows. In all, the sample holds around 210,000 distinct CDR3 sequences, and 70% to 75% of those were seen once. The ten largest clones take up less than 25% of the sample. RNA was isolated from bulk, unsorted tissue, and RNA quality was assessed with a NanoDrop ND-1000 and an Agilent 2100. The sequenced material came from lung tumor tissue. Every receptor here comes from a man in his 60s with non-small cell lung cancer.

As for this clonotype: The junction differs from germline at one of its ends, possibly a read error. The chain is built from TRBV6-1 and TRBJ2-7; possible D gene TRBD1, 5 bases. CDR3 length equals 13 residues. Germline V gene data show CDR1 as MNHNS and CDR2 as SASEGT. The CDR3 sequence: CASSVTGAYEHYF. CDR3 bases: TGTGCCAGCAGTGTCACAGGAGCTTACGAGCATTACTTC.

This clonotype came up a few times. The chain carries TRBV6-9 and TRBJ1-4, with no clear D. V lost 6 bases to trimming and J lost 7 bases, with 18 bases between them. Germline assignment: CDR1 MNHGY and CDR2 SVAAGI. The CDR3 consists of 15 residues. As DNA, the CDR3 is TGTGCCAGCAGCCCTAGCGATCGGACCCCTGAAAAACTGTTTTTT. Translation: CASSPSDRTPEKLFF.

About this clonotype itself: The junction and the germline gene differ at one end; a read error may be behind it. This sequence joins TRBV12-3 or TRBV12-4 and TRBJ1-5; D unresolved. This CDR3 region has 16 residues. CDR3 in amino acids: CASSLGGIGSNQPQHF. CDR3 DNA sequence: TGTGCCAGCAGTTTAGGTGGGATAGGTAGCAACCAGCCCCAGCATTTT.

This rearrangement joins TRBV12-3 or TRBV12-4 to TRBJ2-1; a possible D gene is TRBD2 (6 bases). With 6 bases removed from V and 0 bases from J, the gap between germline ends came to 15 bases. The CDR3 is 16 amino acids. The CDR3 region has the DNA TGTGCCAGCAGGGCTCCTAGCGCCGGCTCCTACAATGAGCAGTTCTTC. Amino acids: CASRAPSAGSYNEQFF.

This clonotype was seen repeatedly, ten times or more. The CDR3, as DNA: TGTGCCAGCAGCCGGGACAGGGTTAACACCGGGGAGCTGTTTTTT. It encodes CASSRDRVNTGELFF. The chain employs TRBV6-5 and TRBJ2-2; 9 positions agree with TRBD1. Germline CDR1 and CDR2: MNHEY and SVGAGI. This CDR3 contains 15 residues. The ends lost 6 bases at V and 2 bases at J; junction bases unmatched: 4.

Comment on this clonotype: Given a much more abundant clone one base away, this may be a read error. The gene calls are TRBV20-1 and TRBJ1-2; D not resolved. The CDR3 has 10 residues. The V end lost 1 base, the J end lost 8 bases, and 5 bases lay between the germline ends. Per the germline V gene, CDR1 is DFQATT and CDR2 is SNEGSKA (reference sequence). CDR3 sequence (DNA): TGCAGTGCTAGAGGGAACGGCTACACCTTC. It codes for CSARGNGYTF.

The chain combines TRBV29-1 with TRBJ1-2; D is perhaps TRBD1 (6 bases). From germline, CDR1 is SQVTM and CDR2 ANQGSEA. V was cut by 4 bases and J by 2 bases, with 20 bases left in between. The CDR3 spans 16 residues. The CDR3 DNA reads TGCAGCGTTGTTTTGTGGGCAGGGGAAGGGAACTATGGCTACACCTTC. It translates to CSVVLWAGEGNYGYTF.

In regard to this clonotype: Mismatch with germline at one junction end may stem from a read error. This sequence joins TRBV6-1 and TRBJ2-1; the match to TRBD2 covers 7 bases. The germline V gene encodes CDR1 MNHNS and CDR2 SASEGT. This CDR3 spans 13 amino acids. The CDR3 bases are TGTGCCAGCAGGGCGGGAGTGAACAATGAGCGGTTCTTC. Its translation: CASRAGVNNERFF.

In the case of this clonotype: A much larger clone differs from this one at a single base, so this may be a read error. The V call is TRBV12-3 or TRBV12-4, the J call TRBJ2-7; D is possibly TRBD1 or TRBD2 (6 bases each). Trimming stripped 5 bases from V and 3 bases from J, with 14 bases between. This CDR3 is built from 14 residues. CDR3 sequence: CASSTSTDSYEQYF. CDR3 DNA sequence: TGTGCCAGCAGTACTAGCACGGACAGCTACGAGCAGTACTTC.

Worth noting for this clonotype: It may be a read error: a sequence one base away is much more abundant. The chain couples TRBV7-8 to TRBJ1-4; D is perhaps TRBD1 (6 bases). This CDR3 comprises 15 residues. Germline V lookup: CDR1 SGHVS, CDR2 FQNEAQ. This chain's CDR3 is CASILGGATNEKLFF. In nucleotides, the CDR3 is TGTGCCAGCATCTTAGGGGGTGCAACTAATGAAAAACTGTTTTTT.

Turning to this clonotype: The junction departs from germline at one end; a sequencing error may be responsible. The chain uses TRBV20-1 and TRBJ2-3; no clear D. Germline V gene lookup returns CDR1 DFQATT and CDR2 SNEGSKA (reference sequence). The length of the CDR3 is 13 residues. Written as DNA, the CDR3 is TGCAGTGCTTGGCGACCAGTCACAGATAAGCAGTATTTT. This gives the protein CSAWRPVTDKQYF.

The CDR3 spells CASSPNELQGKGTEAFF. CDR3 DNA sequence: TGTGCCAGCAGTCCGAACGAACTACAGGGGAAAGGCACTGAAGCTTTCTTT. The chain is built from TRBV12-3 or TRBV12-4 and TRBJ1-1; TRBD1 matches 7 bases. Trimming cost V 5 bases and J 4 bases; bases outside gene matches: 16. CDR3 length equals 17 residues.

The chain joins TRBV6-5 to TRBJ1-5; D gene uncertain. Germline V gives CDR1 MNHEY, CDR2 SVGAGI. This CDR3 contains 13 residues. Trimming removed 6 bases from V and 3 bases from J, with 9 bases in between. CDR3 bases: TGTGCCAGCAGCCTCGCGGACAATCAGCCCCAGCATTTT. Residues: CASSLADNQPQHF.

Regarding this clonotype: A much bigger clone sits one base away, suggesting this may be a read error. The chain links TRBV6-1 to TRBJ2-1; a weak D match, TRBD1 (5 bases). Germline V gene lookup returns CDR1 MNHNS and CDR2 SASEGT. CDR3 length equals 15 residues. V lost 1 base, J lost 2 bases, and 9 bases lay in between. CDR3 in amino acids: CASSEGGWPYNEQFF. The DNA for the CDR3 is TGTGCCAGCAGTGAAGGGGGCTGGCCCTACAATGAGCAGTTCTTC.